This T cell receptor beta chain was sequenced during a study of cytotoxic CD8 clonotypes in ibrutinib-treated CLL. General study findings and limits: Clonality rose at ibrutinib response, held steady in sustained remission, and fell toward baseline at progression.

Some clones are missing from TCRdb's copy, which holds only in-frame ones; the method was immunoSEQ multiplex PCR. The profile covers about 84,000 clones, with 86% appearing a single time and over 5% taken by the ten largest. Germline loops: CDR1 SQVTM, CDR2 ANQGSEA. V gave up 5 bases and J gave up 0 bases, with 11 bases separating them. The CDR3 runs to 14 residues. Comment on this clone: What it recognizes is unknown.

This receptor was obtained from a human donor with chronic lymphocytic leukemia. Sequenced here: PBMCs, sampled before ibrutinib treatment. V is TRBV29-1 and J is TRBJ1-3; D remains unclear. The CDR3 bases are TGCAGCGTTAGTGTTTTTGGCTCTGGAAACACCATATATTTT. It translates to CSVSVFGSGNTIYF.